This T cell receptor beta chain was documented in a study of brain T cells in children with intractable seizures. Here immunoSEQ multiplex PCR was the method, and the copy in TCRdb shows in-frame clones only, minus some. The data show roughly 64,000 clones, with approximately 95% seen just once and over 0.35% held by the top ten. Germline V lookup: CDR1 SGHRS, CDR2 YFSETQ. The CDR3 sequence is 14 residues long. The junction had 6 bases not matched to a gene; V was cut back by 2 bases and J by 5 bases. This clonotype originated in a boy in the first two years of life with focal cortical dysplasia and intractable seizures. V is TRBV5-1 and J is TRBJ2-5; TRBD2 agrees at 7 bases. This specimen was peripheral blood, taken at surgery. The CDR3 loop reads CASSFWGGLETQYF. CDR3 sequence (DNA): TGCGCCAGCAGCTTTTGGGGGGGTCTTGAGACCCAGTACTTC.